The 5 T cell receptor beta chains reported below all come from one sample, sequenced in a study of shared clonotypes between healthy human individuals. Profiling relied on immunoSEQ multiplex PCR, and the TCRdb table lists in-frame clones only, not all of them. The sample holds some 790,000 clones; 72% are singletons and the top ten take roughly 1.8%. Specimen: memory CD4+ T cells sorted from blood. Described subset: CD45RA-negative fraction. These receptors all come from a woman aged 25 to 39 in good health.

V usage is TRBV9 and J usage is TRBJ2-1; D not resolved. This CDR3 has 12 residues. Germline assignment: CDR1 SGDLS and CDR2 YYNGEE. V was pared by 0 bases and J by 13 bases, with 11 bases between. For the CDR3, the DNA is TGTGCCAGCAGCGTAGATGAGTGGATACAGTTCTTC. This translates into CASSVDEWIQFF.

This sequence joins TRBV6-4 and TRBJ2-2; D unclear. The CDR3 loop spans 15 amino acids. The germline V gene has CDR1 MRHNA and CDR2 SNTAGT. Trimming left V 3 bases short and J 0 bases short, with 8 bases between. The CDR3 region has the DNA TGTGCCAGCAGTGAGACGTTAGCGAACACCGGGGAGCTGTTTTTT. Amino acid sequence: CASSETLANTGELFF.

The chain employs TRBV30 and TRBJ2-7, with D perhaps TRBD1 (5 bases). CDR1 GTSNPN and CDR2 SVGIG come from the germline V gene (reference sequence). V lost 3 bases to trimming and J lost 3 bases, with 18 bases between them. The CDR3 is 15 residues long. The CDR3 nucleotides are TGTGCCTGGAGATTTGCAGGGAACGCCGTCTACGAGCAGTACTTC. It specifies CAWRFAGNAVYEQYF.

The chain links TRBV5-6 to TRBJ1-5; no firm D call. CDR3 length: 14 amino acids. Germline lookup yields CDR1 SGHDT and CDR2 YYEEEE. The V and J ends lost 0 bases and 2 bases respectively, with 6 bases between them. CDR3 DNA sequence: TGTGCCAGCAGCTTGGGTCCAGGCAATCAGCCCCAGCATTTT. This sequence encodes CASSLGPGNQPQHF.

V usage is TRBV6-4 and J usage is TRBJ2-6; perhaps TRBD1 as D (6 bases). The V end lost 0 bases, the J end lost 1 base, and 7 bases lay between the germline ends. CDR3 length equals 16 residues. Germline values: CDR1 MRHNA, CDR2 SNTAGT. The CDR3 here is CASSDSRGSGANVLTF. The CDR3 DNA follows: TGTGCCAGCAGTGACTCGAGGGGGTCTGGGGCCAACGTCCTGACTTTC.